This TCR beta chain is drawn from a study of graft-versus-host responses after intestinal transplantation. On the study more broadly: All recipients got anti-thymocyte globulin induction, then tacrolimus and steroids for approximately 3 years.

This CDR3 is 15 amino acids long. Germline V CDR1 and CDR2: SGHNT, YENEEA. Trimming shortened V by 5 bases and J by 4 bases, and 15 bases separated the two germline ends. Assay used: immunoSEQ multiplex PCR; TCRdb lists only in-frame clones, some missing. There are roughly 120,000 clones in the sample; 80% to 95% occur only once, and more than 0.1% lies in the top ten. Remarks on this clone: The antigen is undetermined.

The clonotype comes from a human donor who received an intestinal transplant. This material consisted of unstimulated CD4+ T cells sorted from spleen or lymph node cells, taken before intestinal transplant. The J gene is TRBJ1-3, the V gene TRBV11-3; D is possibly TRBD1 (5 bases). The CDR3 DNA is TGTGCCAGCAGCACCCCGGGGACGCCGGGAAACACCATATATTTT. Translation gives CASSTPGTPGNTIYF.